This T cell receptor beta chain was found in a study of blood T cell repertoires in COVID-19. Overall study: The United States, Italy and Spain were the sources of the acute and convalescent COVID-19 samples. Sample material is recorded as cDNA or gDNA derived from T cells, B-cell-depleted T cells, or PBMCs.

As concerns this clone: At one end the junction does not follow the germline gene, possibly because of a read error.

The CDR3 consists of 15 residues. Germline V gene lookup returns CDR1 SSHAT and CDR2 FNYEAQ (reference sequence). Source study methods: Using reference gene primer amplification, nucleated cell counts were estimated. Clones were read by immunoSEQ multiplex PCR, and TCRdb kept only the in-frame ones, dropping some. That table gives V, J and clone size, and the DNA gave D and trimming. The sample lists about 42,000 clones, more than 70% occurring once. The chain links TRBV7-7 to TRBJ2-3, with D tentatively TRBD2 (6 bases). This TCR was recovered from a human donor in a cohort sampled during active COVID-19. Sequenced sample: peripheral blood. The CDR3 here is CASSFGGILPDTQYF. CDR3 DNA: TGTGCTAGCAGCTTTGGCGGGATACTCCCAGATACGCAGTATTTT.